A selection of T cell receptor beta chains follows, all from one sample in a study of long-term antiretroviral therapy in people with HIV. Some clones are missing from TCRdb's copy, which holds only in-frame ones; the method was immunoSEQ multiplex PCR. Of under 20,000 clones in the sample, about 80% were seen once. The sample here was unsorted PBMCs, taken 0.2 years after starting antiretroviral therapy. The receptor source for this set is a woman in her thirties or forties with HIV. CDR3s include the opening cysteine and the closing phenylalanine or tryptophan. The D gene is left open where the match is weak. Expanded clones are given a class, and other clones once, few, many or no size at all.

DNA,CDR3,size,D,V,J
TGTGCCAGCAGCGCGGGTCAATCGGCCGGGGAGCTGTTTTTT,CASSAGQSAGELFF,-,-,TRBV4-2,TRBJ2-2
TGTGCCAGCAGTTTGGCAGGGATCGGGCAGCCCCAGCATTTT,CASSLAGIGQPQHF,few,-,TRBV27,TRBJ1-5
TGCGCCAGCAGCTCCTCCGGGACAGTTAATTCACCCCTCCACTTT,CASSSSGTVNSPLHF,-,TRBD1,TRBV5-1,TRBJ1-6
TGTGCCAGCAGCTCTCTCGAGGGTGGTGGCTACACCTTC,CASSSLEGGGYTF,-,-,TRBV11-2,TRBJ1-2
TGTGCCAGCAGCAACAGCTACGAGCAGTACTTC,CASSNSYEQYF,once,-,TRBV7-9,TRBJ2-7
TGTGCCAGCAGCTTAACAGAGTATGGCTACACCTTC,CASSLTEYGYTF,-,-,TRBV7-9,TRBJ1-2
TGTGCCAGCAGCATCGGGACAGAAAACACTGAAGCTTTCTTT,CASSIGTENTEAFF,-,TRBD1,TRBV7-8,TRBJ1-1
TGTGCCAGCAGTAATCAGGTGCTCGAGCAGTACTTC,CASSNQVLEQYF,-,-,TRBV25-1,TRBJ2-7
TGTGCCAGCTCACCATCTTGGTTTCGAGAGACCCAGTACTTC,CASSPSWFRETQYF,-,-,TRBV18,TRBJ2-5
TGTGCCAGCAGTGAAGCATATTTAGACGAGCAGTACTTC,CASSEAYLDEQYF,once,-,TRBV6-1,TRBJ2-7
TGTGCCAGCAGTGTTGGGACTAGCGGTTCCAATGAGCAGTTCTTC,CASSVGTSGSNEQFF,-,TRBD2,TRBV6-4,TRBJ2-1
TGTGCCTGGACCCTAGGCAGGGATTACAAACAGTATTTT,CAWTLGRDYKQYF,-,-,TRBV30,TRBJ2-3
TGTGCCAGCAGCCAAGATCTACCGGGAGAAGCTTTCTTT,CASSQDLPGEAFF,-,-,TRBV14,TRBJ1-1
TGCGCCAGCAGTGAGTCGGGGTACGAGCAGTACTTC,CASSESGYEQYF,-,-,TRBV10-1,TRBJ2-7
TGTGCCAGTGGGGTAGCGGGAGGTGTTAATGAGCAGTTCTTC,CASGVAGGVNEQFF,-,TRBD2,TRBV19,TRBJ2-1
TGTGCCAGCAGCTTCGGGGGTTCCTATGGCTACACCTTC,CASSFGGSYGYTF,once,-,TRBV5-6,TRBJ1-2
TGTGCCAGCAGCCCAAGGCCCGGGACAGGGTCTAACTATGGCTACACCTTC,CASSPRPGTGSNYGYTF,-,TRBD1,TRBV7-2,TRBJ1-2
TGTGCCAGCTCACCACTTTTATTTTCGAACGGGGGTGCAGATACGCAGTATTTT,CASSPLLFSNGGADTQYF,-,-,TRBV18,TRBJ2-3
TGTGCCAGCAGTGAAAGGGACAACATGCGAGCTTTCTTT,CASSERDNMRAFF,-,-,TRBV6-1,TRBJ1-1
TGCGCCAGCAGCCAAGTGGGGGTCCCTACGGGTGAAAAACTGTTTTTT,CASSQVGVPTGEKLFF,-,-,TRBV4-3,TRBJ1-4
TGTGCCAGCAGTCGGACAGGGGTAGGTGAAGCTTTCTTT,CASSRTGVGEAFF,-,TRBD1,TRBV27,TRBJ1-1
TGCGCCAGCAGCCCGGGACAGTCCTCTGGAAACACCATATATTTT,CASSPGQSSGNTIYF,-,TRBD1,TRBV10-2,TRBJ1-3
TGCAGCGTTAGTGGCAGGGGTGATGATGAGACCCAGTACTTC,CSVSGRGDDETQYF,-,-,TRBV29-1,TRBJ2-5
TGTGCCAGCAGCCGGGGACAGGGCCTCTTACCTGAAGCTTTCTTT,CASSRGQGLLPEAFF,-,TRBD1,TRBV6-5,TRBJ1-1
TGTGCCAGCAGCGACACCGGACAGGTCAATCAGCCCCAGCATTTT,CASSDTGQVNQPQHF,once,TRBD1,TRBV6-1,TRBJ1-5
TGTGCCAGCAGTGAATTGGGACCTCCCTACGAGCAGTACTTC,CASSELGPPYEQYF,few,-,TRBV6-1,TRBJ2-7
TGTGCCAGTAGTACGGGACAGGGGGCGGCAACTAATGAAAAACTGTTTTTT,CASSTGQGAATNEKLFF,-,TRBD1,TRBV19,TRBJ1-4
TGTGCCAGCAGCTTAGGCAGGGAAGAAAGGTACAATGAGCAGTTCTTC,CASSLGREERYNEQFF,-,-,TRBV13,TRBJ2-1
TGTGCCAGCAGCTTGGGCGGCGATCCCTCGCACGAGCAGTACTTC,CASSLGGDPSHEQYF,few,-,TRBV5-5,TRBJ2-7
TGTGCCAGCAGCTTGCAGGGTGGTAGCACAGATACGCAGTATTTT,CASSLQGGSTDTQYF,few,-,TRBV5-4,TRBJ2-3
TGTGCCAGCAGCTTGGGGACAGGGGTCGCTGAAGCTTTCTTT,CASSLGTGVAEAFF,few,TRBD1,TRBV5-4,TRBJ1-1
TGTGCCAGCAGTTTACAGGGACTTGGGGCCAACGTCCTGACTTTC,CASSLQGLGANVLTF,-,-,TRBV6-6,TRBJ2-6
TGTGCCAGCAGCCCAGGGCGCTCCTATAATTCACCCCTCCACTTT,CASSPGRSYNSPLHF,few,-,TRBV11-3,TRBJ1-6
TGTGCCAGCAGCCCCTCCGCTAGCGGGAGAGGGAGTGAGCAGTTCTTC,CASSPSASGRGSEQFF,-,TRBD2,TRBV11-1,TRBJ2-1
TGTGCCAGCAGCCTTTCAGGGGACGTCGGGTATGGCTACACCTTC,CASSLSGDVGYGYTF,-,-,TRBV14,TRBJ1-2
TGTGCCAGTAATTGGGCAGGGGAAGATCAGCCCCAGCATTTT,CASNWAGEDQPQHF,few,-,TRBV19,TRBJ1-5
TGCAGCGTTCCGGGACAGACTTATTACAATGAGCAGTTCTTC,CSVPGQTYYNEQFF,once,TRBD1,TRBV29-1,TRBJ2-1
TGTGCCAGCAGCTTAGTGATAGGCTACACTGAAGCTTTCTTT,CASSLVIGYTEAFF,medium-sized,-,TRBV7-9,TRBJ1-1
TGCGCCAGCAGCGAGCTAGCGGGGCCCTCCTACGAGCAGTACTTC,CASSELAGPSYEQYF,-,TRBD2,TRBV5-1,TRBJ2-7
TGTGCCATCAGTGAGGGAAATGAAAAACTGTTTTTT,CAISEGNEKLFF,-,-,TRBV10-3,TRBJ1-4
TGTGCCAGCACCTCAGATTTCACGGGGCCCACAGATACGCAGTATTTT,CASTSDFTGPTDTQYF,-,-,TRBV28,TRBJ2-3
TGTGCCACCCTGGGATCTGGAAACACCATATATTTT,CATLGSGNTIYF,-,-,TRBV2,TRBJ1-3